What follows are 18 T cell receptor beta chains derived from one specimen sequenced in a study of T cell repertoires in cytomegalovirus infection. TCRdb fed the reads into MiXCR, producing one record per CDR3 protein. Among hundreds of thousands of distinct CDR3 sequences listed, over 7.5% were seen once. Source material: PBMCs. Receptors originate from a human donor in good health (CMV status not recorded). Some clones in this sample may be carry-over from other donors' samples.

This chain joins TRBV20-1 and TRBJ2-1; D is perhaps TRBD1 (5 bases). V was pared by 5 bases and J by 5 bases, with 13 bases between. The CDR3 is 13 amino acids. From germline, CDR1 is DFQATT and CDR2 SNEGSKA (reference sequence). CDR3 DNA: TGCAGTGCTCACAGGACCAATGACAATGAGCAGTTCTTC. Its protein product is CSAHRTNDNEQFF.

The chain is built from TRBV6-1 and TRBJ2-1; D is uncertain. CDR1 MNHNS and CDR2 SASEGT come from the germline V gene. CDR3 length: 12 residues. V lost 6 bases to trimming and J lost 12 bases, with 15 bases between them. The CDR3 DNA sequence: TGTGCCAGCAGCCCCTACTCTGAAAGGCAGTTCTTC. Its protein is CASSPYSERQFF.

This sequence joins TRBV2 and TRBJ2-5; TRBD1 or TRBD2 may be the D gene (5 bases each). The CDR3 is made up of 16 amino acids. V lost 5 bases and J 2 bases, leaving 18 bases between the germline ends. Germline values: CDR1 SNHLY, CDR2 FYNNEI. The CDR3 bases are TGTGCCAGCAGTTCTCTCGGGGCAGGGTTTCAAGAGACCCAGTACTTC. It is translated as CASSSLGAGFQETQYF.

This clonotype has just a few counts. This chain connects TRBV6-5 to TRBJ2-7, with D perhaps TRBD1 (5 bases). The CDR3 has 14 amino acids. Germline assignment: CDR1 MNHEY and CDR2 SVGAGI. V was shortened by 0 bases and J by 3 bases, with 9 bases between the two germline ends. DNA of the CDR3: TGTGCCAGCAGTTACTCCGACAGCATCTACGAGCAGTACTTC. Translation gives CASSYSDSIYEQYF.

The J gene is TRBJ1-1, the V gene TRBV20-1; D not certain. V shed 5 bases and J shed 2 bases, with 9 bases lying between them. The length of the CDR3 is 12 residues. Germline V gene sequence: CDR1 DFQATT, CDR2 SNEGSKA (reference sequence). CDR3 nucleotide sequence: TGCAGTGCTTCCCCCCGAAACACTGAAGCTTTCTTT. This codes for CSASPRNTEAFF.

This clonotype showed up just a few times. The V call is TRBV4-1, the J call TRBJ2-1; no clear D. Trimming removed 5 bases from V and 4 bases from J, with 15 bases in between. The length of the CDR3 is 15 residues. The germline V gene encodes CDR1 MGHRA and CDR2 YSYEKL. CDR3 region: CASSFWPMAYNEQFF. CDR3 bases: TGCGCCAGCAGCTTCTGGCCAATGGCATACAATGAGCAGTTCTTC.

The chain combines TRBV4-1 with TRBJ2-2; 8 bases are shared with TRBD2. CDR1 is MGHRA, CDR2 YSYEKL, per germline. This CDR3 region has 15 residues. Losses at the gene ends were 4 bases for V and 6 bases for J; bases not matched to a gene: 7. The chain's CDR3 is CASSPGTRWAGELFF. The DNA for the CDR3 is TGCGCCAGCAGCCCAGGGACTAGATGGGCCGGGGAGCTGTTTTTT.

The genes are TRBV6-6 and TRBJ2-7; TRBD1 matches at 11 bases. Germline V gives CDR1 MNHNY, CDR2 SVGAGI (reference sequence). V dropped 6 bases and J dropped 3; count of bases not matched to a gene: 7. This CDR3 is 15 amino acids long. The CDR3 sequence: CASSAGQGAVYEQYF. The CDR3 DNA is TGTGCCAGCAGCGCTGGACAGGGGGCCGTCTACGAGCAGTACTTC.

This clonotype was seen more than once but under ten times. Written as DNA, the CDR3 is TGTGCCAGTAGTATCGGGACAGCAGCCAATCAGCCCCAGCATTTT. Translated: CASSIGTAANQPQHF. This chain joins TRBV19 and TRBJ1-5, with TRBD1 matching over 7 bases. Germline-derived CDR1 and CDR2 are LNHDA and SQIVND (reference sequence). Trimming took 3 bases from V and 3 from J; bases not matched to a gene: 5. The CDR3 length is 15 residues.

Ten or more counts support this clonotype. The rearrangement uses TRBV11-1 and TRBJ1-2, with 8 nucleotides matching TRBD1. Germline-derived CDR1 and CDR2 are SGHAT and FQDESV (reference sequence). This CDR3 contains 15 residues. The V and J ends lost 4 bases and 3 bases, in that order; junction bases with no gene match: 7. CDR3 DNA: TGTGCCAGCAGCTCGCGGACAGGGAGGGACTATGGCTACACCTTC. The encoded protein is CASSSRTGRDYGYTF.

In its sample, this clonotype was seen many times. The chain joins TRBV15 to TRBJ2-7; D is perhaps TRBD1 (6 bases). Between the trimmed V and J ends, which lost 5 bases and 2 bases, there was a span of 16 bases. Germline-derived CDR1 and CDR2 are LNHNV and YYDKDF (reference sequence). The CDR3 is 15 residues long. CDR3 amino acids: CATSRGSGAAYEQYF. CDR3 nucleotides: TGTGCCACCAGCCGAGGGTCAGGGGCAGCCTACGAGCAGTACTTC.

This clonotype was counted a few times. The chain employs TRBV6-5 and TRBJ2-2, with D possibly being TRBD2 (5 bases). Germline lookup yields CDR1 MNHEY and CDR2 SVGAGI. V dropped 5 bases and J dropped 3 bases, with 16 bases sitting between them. CDR3 length: 16 amino acids. CDR3 in DNA: TGTGCCAGCAGTAGGACCGGGGAACGATACACCGGGGAGCTGTTTTTT. This codes for CASSRTGERYTGELFF.

This clonotype was counted ten times or more. The chain recombines TRBV7-6 with TRBJ1-3, with a tentative D call TRBD1 (6 bases). The V and J ends lost 5 bases and 0 bases respectively, with 11 bases between them. The CDR3 is 15 residues long. Germline CDR1 is SGHVS and CDR2 is FNYEAQ. The CDR3 region has the DNA TGTGCCAGCAGCCCCAGGGGCCACTCTGGAAACACCATATATTTT. Residues: CASSPRGHSGNTIYF.

This clonotype was picked up many times. V is TRBV7-2 and J is TRBJ2-5; D perhaps matches TRBD1 (6 bases). The CDR3 consists of 18 residues. Germline loops: CDR1 SGHTA, CDR2 FQGNSA. With 6 bases removed from V and 2 bases from J, the gap between germline ends came to 25 bases. Written as DNA, the CDR3 is TGTGCCAGCAGTTTCAGGGGAATCGGGGACCTACGGCAAGAGACCCAGTACTTC. Encoded protein: CASSFRGIGDLRQETQYF.

There are many counts of this clonotype. The chain couples TRBV7-2 to TRBJ2-5, with unresolved D. Germline assignment: CDR1 SGHTA and CDR2 FQGNSA. The CDR3 extends over 14 amino acids. Trimming cost V 1 base and J 7 bases, with 13 bases left between them. The CDR3 nucleotides are TGTGCCAGCAGCTTAGGGAACGGACCCGGGACCCAGTACTTC. It codes for CASSLGNGPGTQYF.

This clonotype was observed at least ten times. V and J are TRBV7-2 and TRBJ1-1; 7 positions agree with TRBD1. J lost 1 base, V lost 5 bases, and 13 bases had no gene match. In germline, CDR1 is SGHTA, CDR2 FQGNSA. CDR3 length: 17 residues. As DNA, the CDR3 is TGTGCCAGCAGCCCACAGACAGGGCGGGTGGGGAACACTGAAGCTTTCTTT. Translation gives CASSPQTGRVGNTEAFF.

Worth noting for this clonotype: The conserved closing phenylalanine or tryptophan is absent in this CDR3, likely reflecting a read error. This rearrangement joins TRBV12-3 or TRBV12-4 to TRBJ2-7; no clear D gene. The V end was cut by 2 bases, the J end by 3 bases, with 11 bases between. CDR3 length equals 14 residues. CDR3 loop: CASSLRLGIYEQYL. The CDR3 DNA reads TGTGCCAGCAGTTTAAGGCTAGGGATCTACGAGCAGTACTTG.

A few counts support this clonotype. The CDR3 nucleotides are TGTGCCAGCACCCGGGATAGCGGGAGCGGGGATACGCAGTATTTT. As protein: CASTRDSGSGDTQYF. This rearrangement joins TRBV12-3 or TRBV12-4 to TRBJ2-3, with 9 nucleotides matching TRBD2. The CDR3 totals 15 residues. Losses at the gene ends were 7 bases for V and 6 bases for J; bases not matched to a gene: 11.